The clone carrying this TCR beta chain was recorded many times. Its antigen is still unknown. This sample is part of a study of CD8 T cells in ankylosing spondylitis. Study-wide results and limits: A TCR beta motif of several highly homologous variants appeared characteristic of ankylosing spondylitis blood.

TCRdb ran MiXCR on the 5' RACE reads and lists one entry per CDR3 protein. The data contain approximately 400,000 distinct CDR3 sequences, approximately 17% of them singletons. CDR1 and CDR2 (germline): MNHNS, SASEGT. V lost 6 bases and J lost 7; bases outside the gene matches: 11. The CDR3 loop spans 15 amino acids. The chain recombines TRBV6-1 with TRBJ2-1, with TRBD2 matching over 8 bases. The clonotype comes from a male donor with ankylosing spondylitis. Material: blood, either unsorted or a sorted T cell fraction (not recorded which). In DNA, the CDR3 is TGTGCCAGCAGACTAAGCGGGAGCACCTTTAATGAGCAGTTCTTC. As protein: CASRLSGSTFNEQFF.